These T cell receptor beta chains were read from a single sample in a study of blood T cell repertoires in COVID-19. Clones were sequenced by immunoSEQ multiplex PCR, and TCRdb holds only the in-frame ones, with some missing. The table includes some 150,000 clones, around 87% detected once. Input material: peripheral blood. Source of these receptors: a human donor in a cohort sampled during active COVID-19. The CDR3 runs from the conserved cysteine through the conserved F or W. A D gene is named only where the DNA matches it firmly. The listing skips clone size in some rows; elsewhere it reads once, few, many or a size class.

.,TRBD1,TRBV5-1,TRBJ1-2,CASSLETGPDGYTF,TGCGCCAGCAGCTTAGAGACAGGGCCGGATGGCTACACCTTC
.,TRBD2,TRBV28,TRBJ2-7,CASSPASGRFIYEQYF,TGTGCCAGCAGTCCCGCGAGCGGGAGATTCATCTACGAGCAGTACTTC
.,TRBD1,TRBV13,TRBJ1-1,CASSRNRGVGTNTEAFF,TGTGCCAGCAGCCGCAACAGGGGTGTGGGAACAAACACTGAAGCTTTCTTT
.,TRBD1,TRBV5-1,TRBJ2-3,CASSTRQGSYTDTQYF,TGCGCCAGCAGCACAAGACAGGGGTCCTACACAGATACGCAGTATTTT
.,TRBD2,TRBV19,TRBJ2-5,CASSSGGWETQYF,TGTGCCAGTAGTTCGGGGGGATGGGAGACCCAGTACTTC
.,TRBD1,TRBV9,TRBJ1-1,CASSVGPLERGQGAFF,TGTGCCAGCAGCGTAGGCCCCTTGGAGAGGGGGCAAGGAGCTTTCTTT
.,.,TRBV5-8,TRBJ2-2,CASRAGLGDLNTGELFF,TGTGCCAGCAGGGCAGGGTTAGGAGACCTCAACACCGGGGAGCTGTTTTTT
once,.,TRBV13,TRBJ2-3,CASSLGQDTDTQYF,TGTGCCAGCAGCTTAGGACAGGACACAGATACGCAGTATTTT
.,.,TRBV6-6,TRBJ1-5,CASKPGSNQPQHF,TGTGCCAGCAAGCCGGGGAGCAATCAGCCCCAGCATTTT
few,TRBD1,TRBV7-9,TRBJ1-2,CASSPQGARGGYGYTF,TGTGCCAGCAGCCCACAGGGGGCCCGGGGTGGCTATGGCTACACCTTC
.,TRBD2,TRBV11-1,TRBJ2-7,CASSFQRGYEQYF,TGTGCCAGCAGCTTCCAGCGGGGCTACGAGCAGTACTTC
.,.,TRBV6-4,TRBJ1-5,CASPPGGRYSNQPQHF,TGTGCCAGCCCCCCTGGGGGCAGATATAGCAATCAGCCCCAGCATTTT
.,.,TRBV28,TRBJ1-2,CASSLAGNYGYTF,TGTGCCAGCAGTTTGGCGGGGAACTATGGCTACACCTTC
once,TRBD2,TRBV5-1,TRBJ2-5,CASRSSGTETQYF,TGCGCCAGCAGATCTAGCGGGACGGAGACCCAGTACTTC
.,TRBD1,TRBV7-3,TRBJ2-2,CASSRQGWAGELFF,TGTGCCAGCAGCCGACAGGGGTGGGCCGGGGAGCTGTTTTTT